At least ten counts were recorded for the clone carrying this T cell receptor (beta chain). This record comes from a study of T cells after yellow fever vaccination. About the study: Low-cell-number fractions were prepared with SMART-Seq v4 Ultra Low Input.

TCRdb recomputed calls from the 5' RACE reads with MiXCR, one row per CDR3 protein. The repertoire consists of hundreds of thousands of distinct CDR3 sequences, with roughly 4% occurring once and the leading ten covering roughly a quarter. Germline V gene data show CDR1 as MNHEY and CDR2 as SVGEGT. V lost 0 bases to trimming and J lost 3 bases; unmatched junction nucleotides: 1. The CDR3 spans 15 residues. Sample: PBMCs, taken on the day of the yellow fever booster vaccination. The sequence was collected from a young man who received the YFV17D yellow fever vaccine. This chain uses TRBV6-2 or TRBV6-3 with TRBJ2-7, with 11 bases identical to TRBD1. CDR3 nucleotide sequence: TGTGCCAGCAGTTACTCCGGGACAGGGGGCTACGAGCAGTACGTC. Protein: CASSYSGTGGYEQYV.